The 26 T cell receptor beta chains below come from one sample, sequenced in a study of molecular identifiers for immune sequencing clone quantification. TCRdb independently ran MiXCR on the PCR reads; one entry per CDR3 protein. Altogether over 65,000 distinct CDR3 sequences are present, about 23% being singletons, with the ten largest covering approximately 0.8%. What was sequenced was naive CD8+ T cells from blood, with Jurkat cell RNA spiked in. Subset noted: FACS-sorted CD8+CD4-CCR7+CD45RA+ naive T cells. The receptors stem from a human donor in good health. Some libraries in this study had Jurkat cell RNA spiked in.

This clonotype was counted only a few times. The chain couples TRBV6-2 or TRBV6-3 to TRBJ2-5, with a tentative D call TRBD1 (6 bases). Germline assignment: CDR1 MNHEY and CDR2 SVGEGT. The CDR3 is made up of 15 amino acids. Trimming pared 4 bases from V and 2 bases from J, leaving 14 bases between. CDR3 loop: CASSSWGPGQETQYF. The DNA of the CDR3 is TGTGCCAGCAGTTCGTGGGGGCCAGGTCAAGAGACCCAGTACTTC.

This clonotype was detected ten times or more. CDR3 region: CASSLAGHEQYF. CDR3 in DNA: TGTGCCAGCAGCTTAGCGGGCCACGAGCAGTACTTC. The chain combines TRBV13 with TRBJ2-7; D uncertain. The CDR3 has 12 amino acids. V was cut by 1 base and J by 5 bases, with 6 bases left in between. Per germline, CDR1 PRHDT and CDR2 FYEKMQ (reference sequence).

The V call is TRBV13, the J call TRBJ1-5; a possible D gene is TRBD1 (5 bases). The length of the CDR3 is 16 residues. Germline values: CDR1 PRHDT, CDR2 FYEKMQ (reference sequence). V shed 0 bases and J shed 6 bases, with 15 bases lying between them. The CDR3 reads CASSLGGASRFQPQHF. Here the CDR3 DNA reads TGTGCCAGCAGCTTAGGCGGGGCGTCACGGTTTCAGCCCCAGCATTTT.

This sequence joins TRBV7-9 and TRBJ2-7; D may be TRBD1 or TRBD2 (5 bases each). CDR1 and CDR2 (germline): SEHNR, FQNEAQ (reference sequence). The length of the CDR3 is 14 residues. Trimming cost V 6 bases and J 3 bases, with 15 bases left between them. The DNA for the CDR3 is TGTGCCAGCAGTCGGGGCCTCCGGGTCTACGAGCAGTACTTC. Its translation is CASSRGLRVYEQYF.

This clonotype was counted a few times. The chain links TRBV4-3 to TRBJ2-2, with 7 positions matching TRBD2. V was clipped by 0 bases and J by 1 base; unmatched bases: 11. This CDR3 comprises 19 residues. Germline V lookup: CDR1 LGHNA, CDR2 YSLEER. In DNA, the CDR3 is TGCGCCAGCAGCCAAGATCAGATCGCGGGAGTTGGGAACACCGGGGAGCTGTTTTTT. It is translated as CASSQDQIAGVGNTGELFF.

The J gene is TRBJ2-3, the V gene TRBV10-3; perhaps TRBD2 as D (6 bases). This CDR3 region has 15 residues. The V gene lost 11 bases and the J gene lost 3 bases, with 21 bases spanning the gap. CDR1 ENHRY and CDR2 SYGVKD come from the germline V gene. The chain's CDR3 is CAHKGTGRDTDTQYF. As DNA, the CDR3 is TGTGCCCACAAAGGGACGGGGCGGGATACAGATACGCAGTATTTT.

This clonotype was picked up many times. The chain uses TRBV5-1 and TRBJ2-6; a possible D gene is TRBD1 (5 bases). Germline loops: CDR1 SGHRS, CDR2 YFSETQ. V lost 0 bases and J lost 3, with 16 bases in between. This CDR3 has 18 amino acids. CDR3: CASSLEGVYSIGANVLTF. In DNA, the CDR3 is TGCGCCAGCAGCTTGGAAGGGGTCTATTCGATTGGGGCCAACGTCCTGACTTTC.

Comment on this clonotype: No conserved phenylalanine or tryptophan is present at the end of the CDR3, so a read error is the likely explanation. The CDR3 is CASSLISDTQYI. Written as DNA, the CDR3 is TGTGCCAGCAGCTTAATTTCTGATACGCAGTATATT. The chain carries TRBV7-9 and TRBJ2-3; D is uncertain. The CDR3 totals 12 residues. Germline CDR1 SEHNR, CDR2 FQNEAQ (reference sequence). V was shortened by 2 bases and J by 6 bases, with 6 bases between the two germline ends.

This clonotype was seen at least ten times. The rearrangement links TRBV4-1 to TRBJ1-1, with 8 positions matching TRBD1. J was trimmed by 0 bases and V by 1 base; bases with no gene match: 4. This CDR3 has 16 amino acids. The germline gives CDR1 MGHRA, CDR2 YSYEKL. The CDR3 region is CASSQGTGGMNTEAFF. The CDR3 DNA sequence: TGCGCCAGCAGCCAAGGAACAGGGGGGATGAACACTGAAGCTTTCTTT.

This clonotype was seen repeatedly, ten times or more. This rearrangement joins TRBV6-5 to TRBJ1-5; D not certain. The CDR3 covers 13 residues. Per germline, CDR1 MNHEY and CDR2 SVGAGI. Trimming removed 6 bases at V and 5 bases at J, with 11 bases between. Here the CDR3 DNA reads TGTGCCAGCAGACCAGGACGTGATCAGCCCCAGCATTTT. As protein: CASRPGRDQPQHF.

The chain has TRBV7-9 and TRBJ2-7; weak D call: TRBD2 (5 bases). The CDR3 sequence is 12 residues long. The germline gives CDR1 SEHNR, CDR2 FQNEAQ (reference sequence). Trimming left V 5 bases short and J 4 bases short, with 9 bases between. The CDR3: CASSQDLYEQYF. As DNA, the CDR3 is TGTGCCAGCAGCCAGGACTTATACGAGCAGTACTTC.

The sample holds one count of this clonotype. With a much larger clone just one base away, this may be a read error. The chain combines TRBV29-1 with TRBJ2-7; 10 nucleotides agree with TRBD2. This CDR3 has 15 amino acids. The J segment lost 6 bases and the V segment lost 7 bases, leaving 15 bases of the junction unmatched. The germline V gene encodes CDR1 SQVTM and CDR2 ANQGSEA. CDR3 residues: CSAVERGGPACEQYF. CDR3 sequence (DNA): TGCAGCGCTGTGGAGCGGGGGGGCCCCGCTTGCGAGCAGTACTTC.

Regarding this clonotype: This may arise from a read error, as a much more abundant clone is one base away. The chain uses TRBV28 and TRBJ2-6, with D possibly being TRBD1 (5 bases). CDR3 size: 14 residues. Germline V gene lookup returns CDR1 MDHEN and CDR2 SYDVKM. The DNA for the CDR3 is TGTGCCAGCAGTCCCCTCTCTGGGGCCAACATCCTGACTTTC. It is translated as CASSPLSGANILTF. The full variable domain, completed using reference TRBV28 and TRBJ2-6, is DVKVTQSSRYLVKRTGEKVFLECVQDMDHENMFWYRQDPGLGLRLIYFSYDVKMKEKGDIPEGYSVSREKKERFSLILESASTNQTSMYLCASSPLSGANILTFGAGSRLTVL.

The CDR3 DNA sequence: TGCAGTGCTAGGGATGCGCGAGTCGGCACCGGGGAGCTGTTTTTT. It is translated as CSARDARVGTGELFF. This chain connects TRBV20-1 to TRBJ2-2; D is unresolved. The germline V gene encodes CDR1 DFQATT and CDR2 SNEGSKA (reference sequence). This CDR3 contains 15 residues. With 3 bases removed from V and 4 bases from J, the gap between germline ends came to 15 bases.

The V and J genes are TRBV11-2 and TRBJ1-2; a possible D gene is TRBD1 (6 bases). CDR1 and CDR2 from the germline V gene are SGHAT and FQNNGV. This CDR3 has 14 residues. V lost 2 bases and J lost 5, with 12 bases in between. The CDR3 nucleotides read TGTGCCAGCAGCTTAATTGGGACAAATTATGGCTACACCTTC. Its translation is CASSLIGTNYGYTF.

This clonotype was detected many times. V usage is TRBV7-9 and J usage is TRBJ1-1; the D is unclear. The germline V gene has CDR1 SEHNR and CDR2 FQNEAQ (reference sequence). This CDR3 has 12 amino acids. The ends were cut back, 5 bases at V and 8 bases at J, with 12 bases in the middle. In DNA, the CDR3 is TGTGCCAGCAGCATGGACCGAAGAGAAGCTTTCTTT. Translating gives CASSMDRREAFF.

This clonotype appeared many times. The chain joins TRBV5-6 to TRBJ2-7; 14 bases agree with TRBD2. The CDR3 loop spans 18 amino acids. Per germline, CDR1 SGHDT and CDR2 YYEEEE. J gave up 2 bases and V 4 bases, and 11 bases lay outside the gene matches. This CDR3 is CASSGQGLAGVGPYEQYF. CDR3 in DNA: TGTGCCAGCAGCGGTCAGGGACTAGCGGGAGTCGGTCCCTACGAGCAGTACTTC.

Comments on this clonotype: With a much larger clone just one base away, this may be a read error. The chain links TRBV4-3 to TRBJ2-1; D is possibly TRBD2 (6 bases). This CDR3 has 15 residues. CDR1 is LGHNA and CDR2 is YSLEER in the germline V gene. In DNA form, the CDR3 reads TGCGCCGGCAGCCAGAATAGCGGAGTATACAATGAGCAGTTCTTC. This encodes CAGSQNSGVYNEQFF.

V usage is TRBV27 and J usage is TRBJ2-3; D remains ambiguous. CDR1 is MNHEY and CDR2 is SMNVEV in the germline V gene (reference sequence). This CDR3 spans 13 amino acids. V was clipped by 4 bases and J by 4 bases, with 9 bases between them. DNA for the CDR3: TGTGCCAGCAGTTACCAACTCCCAGATACGCAGTATTTT. Protein sequence: CASSYQLPDTQYF.

This clonotype was counted many times. This CDR3 is CSARDSDSPGVDGYTF. As DNA, the CDR3 is TGCAGTGCTAGAGATTCCGATAGTCCAGGGGTAGATGGCTACACCTTC. The J gene is TRBJ1-2, the V gene TRBV20-1, with a weak D call TRBD1 (6 bases). This CDR3 is 16 amino acids long. V was cut by 0 bases and J by 6 bases, with 20 bases left in between. CDR1 DFQATT and CDR2 SNEGSKA come from the germline V gene (reference sequence).

This chain uses TRBV7-9 with TRBJ1-1; D not resolved. V was clipped by 5 bases and J by 3 bases, with 16 bases between them. This CDR3 is built from 15 residues. Germline lookup yields CDR1 SEHNR and CDR2 FQNEAQ (reference sequence). CDR3 loop: CASSLVLGRDTEAFF. CDR3 DNA: TGTGCCAGCAGCCTCGTTTTGGGCCGGGACACTGAAGCTTTCTTT.

About this clonotype itself: Since a much larger clone is just one base distant, this may be a read error. This chain uses TRBV11-2 with TRBJ2-7; D gene uncertain. The CDR3 sequence is 14 residues long. CDR1 is SGHAT, CDR2 FQNNGV, per germline. This chain's CDR3 is CASSLVTDAYERYF. CDR3 nucleotide sequence: TGTGCCAGCAGCTTAGTCACAGATGCCTACGAGCGGTACTTC.

The chain combines TRBV15 with TRBJ2-3; 8 bases fit TRBD2. V dropped 0 bases and J dropped 4; count of bases not matched to a gene: 3. The CDR3 covers 15 residues. Germline CDR1 LNHNV, CDR2 YYDKDF (reference sequence). The CDR3 region is CATSREGGRPDTQYF. In DNA form, the CDR3 reads TGTGCCACCAGCAGAGAAGGCGGGAGGCCAGATACGCAGTATTTT. The whole variable domain, filled in from reference TRBV15 and TRBJ2-3, reads DAMVIQNPRYQVTQFGKPVTLSCSQTLNHNVMYWYQQKSSQAPKLLFHYYDKDFNNEADTPDNFQSRRPNTSFCFLDIRSPGLGDTAMYLCATSREGGRPDTQYFGPGTRLTVL.

The rearrangement uses TRBV23-1 and TRBJ2-3; D is uncertain. TRBV23-1 belongs to the ORF category, with a function that is uncertain. Between the trimmed V and J ends, which lost 4 bases and 12 bases, there was a span of 11 bases. This CDR3 is 11 amino acids long. The CDR3 sequence is CASSPQISQYF. Here the CDR3 DNA reads TGCGCCAGCAGTCCGCAAATATCACAGTATTTT.

In this sample, this clonotype turned up many times. The gene calls are TRBV2 and TRBJ2-3; D is uncertain. The CDR3 length is 14 residues. Trimming left V 3 bases short and J 0 bases short, with 7 bases between. Per germline, CDR1 SNHLY and CDR2 FYNNEI. CDR3 DNA sequence: TGTGCCAGCAGTGATCTTGAGAGCACAGATACGCAGTATTTT. This codes for CASSDLESTDTQYF.

In its sample, this clonotype was seen many times. The rearrangement uses TRBV4-3 and TRBJ1-1; the D is unclear. The CDR3 is made up of 16 amino acids. V dropped 0 bases and J dropped 8 bases, with 19 bases sitting between them. From germline, CDR1 is LGHNA and CDR2 YSLEER. Here the CDR3 DNA reads TGCGCCAGCAGCCAAGATTCCCTTCGCCCATTCGCGGAAGCTTTCTTT. Translation: CASSQDSLRPFAEAFF.